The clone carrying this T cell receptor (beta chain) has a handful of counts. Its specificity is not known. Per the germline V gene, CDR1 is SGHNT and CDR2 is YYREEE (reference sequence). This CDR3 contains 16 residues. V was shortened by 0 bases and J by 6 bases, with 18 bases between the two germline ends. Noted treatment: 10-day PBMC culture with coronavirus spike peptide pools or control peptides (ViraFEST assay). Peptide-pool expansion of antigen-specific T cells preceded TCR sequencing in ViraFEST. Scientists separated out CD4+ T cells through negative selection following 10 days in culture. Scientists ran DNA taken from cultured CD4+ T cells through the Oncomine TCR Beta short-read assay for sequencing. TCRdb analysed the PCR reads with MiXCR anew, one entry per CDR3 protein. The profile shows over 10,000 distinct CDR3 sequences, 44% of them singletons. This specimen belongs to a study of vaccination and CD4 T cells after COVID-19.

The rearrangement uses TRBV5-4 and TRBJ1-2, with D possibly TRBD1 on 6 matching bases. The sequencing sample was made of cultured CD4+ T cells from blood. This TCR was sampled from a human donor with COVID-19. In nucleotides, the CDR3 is TGTGCCAGCAGCTTGGGTTCGGCGGGGGCGACGCATGGCTACACCTTC. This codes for CASSLGSAGATHGYTF.